These 23 T cell receptor beta chains came from one sample sequenced in a study of blood T cell repertoires in COVID-19. Assay used: immunoSEQ multiplex PCR; TCRdb lists only in-frame clones, some missing. The sample carries 100,000 to 150,000 clones, more than 85% recorded once. The source material was peripheral blood. All receptors derive from a middle-aged man with active or convalescent COVID-19.

This chain links TRBV19 with TRBJ2-2; 9 bases match TRBD1. Germline CDR1 is LNHDA and CDR2 is SQIVND (reference sequence). The CDR3 contains 15 residues. The V segment lost 6 bases and the J segment 4 bases; nucleotides outside the gene matches: 6. The CDR3 region is CASRTGGRGTGELFF. The CDR3 coding sequence is TGTGCCAGTAGGACAGGGGGACGGGGCACCGGGGAGCTGTTTTTT.

The chain carries TRBV25-1 and TRBJ1-1; D is unresolved. CDR1 and CDR2 (germline): MGHDK, SYGVNS. The CDR3 contains 16 residues. V lost 1 base and J 1 base, leaving 13 bases between the germline ends. The CDR3 loop reads CASSECEPGANTEAFF. The CDR3 coding sequence is TGTGCCAGCAGTGAATGTGAGCCGGGAGCGAACACTGAAGCTTTCTTT. The full variable domain, rest sourced from reference TRBV25-1 and TRBJ1-1, is EADIYQTPRYLVIGTGKKITLECSQTMGHDKMYWYQQDPGMELHLIHYSYGVNSTEKGDLSSESTVSRIRTEHFPLTLESARPSHTSQYLCASSECEPGANTEAFFGQGTRLTVV.

The chain links TRBV5-6 to TRBJ2-7, with D perhaps matching TRBD1 (5 bases). In germline, CDR1 is SGHDT, CDR2 YYEEEE. Between the trimmed V and J ends, which lost 4 bases and 3 bases, there was a span of 11 bases. The CDR3 loop spans 13 amino acids. As DNA, the CDR3 is TGTGCCAGCAGCACGGACATGTTCTACGAGCAGTACTTC. It is translated as CASSTDMFYEQYF.

V and J are TRBV18 and TRBJ1-1; 9 bases fit TRBD1. Unmatched junction bases numbered 6, after V lost 1 base and J lost 6 bases. This CDR3 has 15 amino acids. Germline loops: CDR1 KGHSH, CDR2 LQKENI. CDR3 bases: TGTGCCAGCTCACCACTGGGACAGGGTGGCTCTGAAGCTTTCTTT. Its protein is CASSPLGQGGSEAFF.

Written as DNA, the CDR3 is TGCGCCAGCAGCTGGGACACAGGCCAGGACACTGAAGCTTTCTTT. Amino acids: CASSWDTGQDTEAFF. This chain links TRBV5-1 with TRBJ1-1; tentative D call: TRBD1 (6 bases). Looked up from germline, CDR1 is SGHRS and CDR2 is YFSETQ. V was clipped by 3 bases and J by 3 bases, with 15 bases between them. The CDR3 spans 15 residues. Drawing the rest from reference TRBV5-1 and TRBJ1-1, the complete variable domain is KAGVTQTPRYLIKTRGQQVTLSCSPISGHRSVSWYQQTPGQGLQFLFEYFSETQRNKGNFPGRFSGRQFSNSRSEMNVSTLELGDSALYLCASSWDTGQDTEAFFGQGTRLTVV.

V gene TRBV5-1 combines with J gene TRBJ2-3; TRBD2 agrees at 9 bases. CDR3 size: 16 residues. The ends lost 4 bases at V and 10 bases at J; junction bases unmatched: 16. CDR1 and CDR2 (germline): SGHRS, YFSETQ. CDR3 protein: CASSTIAGEGDKAQYF. DNA for the CDR3: TGCGCCAGCAGCACCATAGCGGGAGAGGGGGATAAGGCGCAGTATTTT.

The J gene is TRBJ2-3, the V gene TRBV3-1 (or the pseudogene TRBV3-2); 13 nucleotides line up with TRBD2. The CDR3 runs to 21 residues. The J segment lost 1 base and the V segment lost 4 bases, leaving 17 bases of the junction unmatched. Germline loops: CDR1 LGHDT, CDR2 YNNKEL (reference sequence). CDR3 sequence reads: CASSPKQRGLAGYFGTDTQYF. CDR3 in DNA: TGTGCCAGCAGCCCAAAACAGCGGGGACTAGCGGGGTATTTTGGCACAGATACGCAGTATTTT.

The chain links TRBV9 to TRBJ2-7; D uncertain. The CDR3 loop spans 13 amino acids. From germline, CDR1 is SGDLS and CDR2 YYNGEE. The germline V and J ends were trimmed by 4 bases and 1 base, with 9 bases remaining between them. The DNA for the CDR3 is TGTGCCAGCAGCCTTAGCACGTCCTACGAGCAGTACTTC. Its translation is CASSLSTSYEQYF. Based on the CDR3 plus reference TRBV9 and TRBJ2-7, the full variable domain is DSGVTQTPKHLITATGQRVTLRCSPRSGDLSVYWYQQSLDQGLQFLIQYYNGEERAKGNILERFSAQQFPDLHSELNLSSLELGDSALYFCASSLSTSYEQYFGPGTRLTVT.

This chain uses TRBV7-2 with TRBJ2-5, with D maybe TRBD2 (6 bases). V lost 0 bases and J lost 7, with 9 bases in between. The CDR3 consists of 13 residues. Germline lookup yields CDR1 SGHTA and CDR2 FQGNSA. For the CDR3, the DNA is TGTGCCAGCAGCTTAGCGGGGGGAGGGACCCAGTACTTC. It yields the protein CASSLAGGGTQYF.

This clone was counted between two and nine times. The CDR3 DNA follows: TGCGCCAGCAGTGAGATTGACGGGAGCTCCTACAATGAGCAGTTCTTC. Its translation is CASSEIDGSSYNEQFF. The V and J genes are TRBV10-1 and TRBJ2-1; possibly TRBD2 for D (6 bases). V was clipped by 2 bases and J by 0 bases, with 11 bases between them. CDR3 length: 16 residues. CDR1 WNHNN and CDR2 SYGVQD come from the germline V gene (reference sequence).

This chain connects TRBV19 to TRBJ2-1; tentatively, D is TRBD1 (6 bases). The CDR3 spans 15 residues. Trimming took 8 bases from V and 8 from J, leaving 22 bases between them. CDR1 and CDR2 from the germline V gene are LNHDA and SQIVND (reference sequence). CDR3 coding DNA: TGTGCCAGTTCCCTGGGACACGGAACGGGCGATGAGCAGTTCTTC. Its protein product is CASSLGHGTGDEQFF.

V is TRBV7-8 and J is TRBJ2-1; TRBD2 aligns across 12 bases. The J segment lost 2 bases and the V segment lost 4 bases, leaving 9 bases of the junction unmatched. This CDR3 has 18 residues. From germline, CDR1 is SGHVS and CDR2 FQNEAQ. The CDR3 sequence: CASSSYPSSGRAYNEQFF. The CDR3 DNA reads as TGTGCCAGCAGCTCATACCCCTCTAGCGGGAGGGCCTACAATGAGCAGTTCTTC.

The genes are TRBV11-3 and TRBJ2-3; possibly TRBD2 for D (5 bases). Germline CDR1 reads SGHNT; CDR2 reads YENEEA. V was trimmed by 4 bases and J by 3 bases, leaving 8 bases between them. This CDR3 contains 13 residues. The CDR3 spells CASSSDLTDTQYF. The CDR3 DNA follows: TGTGCCAGCAGCTCGGACTTGACAGATACGCAGTATTTT.

This chain joins TRBV5-1 and TRBJ1-4; possibly TRBD1 for D (6 bases). CDR3 length: 15 amino acids. The germline V gene has CDR1 SGHRS and CDR2 YFSETQ. The V end was cut by 2 bases, the J end by 5 bases, with 13 bases between. CDR3 region: CASSFQGNENEKLFF. Here the CDR3 DNA reads TGCGCCAGCAGCTTCCAGGGGAACGAGAATGAAAAACTGTTTTTT.

This sequence joins TRBV28 and TRBJ2-3; D call uncertain. Trimming removed 3 bases from V and 6 bases from J, with 25 bases in between. The germline CDR1 and CDR2 sequences are MDHEN and SYDVKM. This CDR3 is 18 amino acids long. As DNA, the CDR3 is TGTGCCAGCAGTTTGTTGAGGATGCCCGGCGATAGTTCCGATACGCAGTATTTT. Translated: CASSLLRMPGDSSDTQYF.

The gene calls are TRBV11-3 and TRBJ2-2; 13 positions match TRBD2. J was trimmed by 4 bases and V by 3 bases; bases with no gene match: 2. This CDR3 is 16 amino acids long. From germline, CDR1 is SGHNT and CDR2 YENEEA. CDR3 coding DNA: TGTGCCAGCAGCTTGGGGACTAGCGGGGCCACCGGGGAGCTGTTTTTT. It yields the protein CASSLGTSGATGELFF.

The chain recombines TRBV5-4 with TRBJ2-7; no reliable D call. CDR1 and CDR2 from the germline V gene are SGHNT and YYREEE (reference sequence). V was cut by 4 bases and J by 0 bases, with 11 bases left in between. This CDR3 is 14 amino acids long. CDR3: CASSRPPGSYEQYF. DNA of the CDR3: TGTGCCAGCAGCCGCCCCCCGGGCTCCTACGAGCAGTACTTC.

The V and J genes are TRBV29-1 and TRBJ1-2; tentatively, D is TRBD1 (6 bases). Trimming left V 5 bases short and J 4 bases short, with 17 bases between. Germline V gene sequence: CDR1 SQVTM, CDR2 ANQGSEA. There are 14 residues in the CDR3. Written as DNA, the CDR3 is TGCAGCGTTTTACCGACAGGCGCGGGCTATGGCTACACCTTC. Translated: CSVLPTGAGYGYTF.

The J gene is TRBJ2-2, the V gene TRBV2; perhaps TRBD1 as D (6 bases). The V end was cut by 7 bases, the J end by 1 base, with 13 bases between. The CDR3 runs 15 residues. Germline V gene lookup returns CDR1 SNHLY and CDR2 FYNNEI. The CDR3 loop is CASKGPDRNTGELFF. DNA of the CDR3: TGTGCCAGCAAGGGCCCGGACAGGAACACCGGGGAGCTGTTTTTT.

The V and J genes are TRBV5-1 and TRBJ2-7, with TRBD1 matching 10 bases. Germline V gene lookup returns CDR1 SGHRS and CDR2 YFSETQ. This CDR3 contains 14 residues. Trimming took 4 bases from V and 3 from J; bases not matched to a gene: 4. In DNA form, the CDR3 reads TGCGCCAGCAGCGTCCGGGACAGGGGCTACGAGCAGTACTTC. Protein product: CASSVRDRGYEQYF. The full variable domain, with the rest looked up from reference TRBV5-1 and TRBJ2-7, is KAGVTQTPRYLIKTRGQQVTLSCSPISGHRSVSWYQQTPGQGLQFLFEYFSETQRNKGNFPGRFSGRQFSNSRSEMNVSTLELGDSALYLCASSVRDRGYEQYFGPGTRLTVT.

This clone was picked up one time. The gene calls are TRBV5-6 and TRBJ1-2; TRBD1 matches at 10 bases. V trimming: 2 bases; J trimming: 2 bases; junction bases outside the gene matches: 3. This CDR3 spans 15 amino acids. In germline, CDR1 is SGHDT, CDR2 YYEEEE. Here the CDR3 DNA reads TGTGCCAGCAGCTTAAAGGACAGGGGGAACTATGGCTACACCTTC. It is translated as CASSLKDRGNYGYTF. Using reference TRBV5-6 and TRBJ1-2 for the parts outside the CDR3, the full variable domain is DAGVTQSPTHLIKTRGQQVTLRCSPKSGHDTVSWYQQALGQGPQFIFQYYEEEERQRGNFPDRFSGHQFPNYSSELNVNALLLGDSALYLCASSLKDRGNYGYTFGSGTRLTVV.

J is TRBJ2-1 and V is TRBV16, with D tentatively TRBD1 (6 bases). The CDR3 is 13 amino acids. The germline V and J ends were trimmed by 5 bases and 8 bases, with 13 bases remaining between them. Germline V gene sequence: CDR1 KGHSY, CDR2 FQNENV. CDR3 loop: CASSRQVTDEQFF. The CDR3 bases are TGTGCCAGCAGCAGACAGGTTACCGATGAGCAGTTCTTC.

A single count supports this clone. The rearrangement links TRBV11-2 to TRBJ2-7; tentative D call: TRBD2 (5 bases). In germline, CDR1 is SGHAT, CDR2 FQNNGV. V was pared by 5 bases and J by 6 bases, with 14 bases between. The CDR3 runs 13 residues. For the CDR3, the DNA is TGTGCCAGCAGCCCTCTGAGGGTAGCCGAGCAGTACTTC. As protein: CASSPLRVAEQYF.